These 4 T cell receptor beta chains originate from one sample sequenced in a study of control samples from healthy donors and cancer patients. Sequencing used immunoSEQ multiplex PCR; TCRdb keeps in-frame clones, though not all of them. The sample has roughly 120,000 clones; more than 70% are singletons. Sequenced input: blood. These receptors were taken from a man aged 40-49 years in good health.

The rearrangement uses TRBV30 and TRBJ2-1; perhaps TRBD2 as D (5 bases). The V and J ends lost 2 bases and 2 bases respectively, with 10 bases between them. CDR3 size: 14 residues. CDR1 and CDR2 (germline): GTSNPN, SVGIG (reference sequence). CDR3 sequence reads: CAWSLGLTYNEQFF. CDR3 bases: TGTGCCTGGAGTTTAGGACTTACCTACAATGAGCAGTTCTTC. The full variable domain, completed using reference TRBV30 and TRBJ2-1, is SQTIHQWPATLVQPVGSPLSLECTVEGTSNPNLYWYRQAAGRGLQLLFYSVGIGQISSEVPQNLSASRPQDRQFILSSKKLLLSDSGFYLCAWSLGLTYNEQFFGPGTRLTVL.

This chain links TRBV20-1 with TRBJ1-1, with D possibly being TRBD1 (5 bases). Germline loops: CDR1 DFQATT, CDR2 SNEGSKA (reference sequence). CDR3 length: 17 amino acids. Trimming removed 3 bases at V and 2 bases at J, with 22 bases between. The CDR3 loop is CSASPPRPGGANTEAFF. As DNA, the CDR3 is TGCAGTGCTAGTCCCCCCCGGCCCGGAGGGGCCAACACTGAAGCTTTCTTT.

The chain uses TRBV3-1 (or the pseudogene TRBV3-2) and TRBJ2-3; 9 nucleotides line up with TRBD2. Germline values: CDR1 LGHDT, CDR2 YNNKEL (reference sequence). The V and J ends lost 2 bases and 6 bases, in that order; junction bases with no gene match: 6. CDR3 length: 15 residues. The CDR3 here is CASSQRRGGVDTQYF. The CDR3 bases are TGTGCCAGCAGCCAAAGGCGGGGGGGTGTGGATACGCAGTATTTT.

The CDR3 bases are TGTGCCAGCAGCCAAGGGCCGGCGGGGGGACAATCGCGGACCGGGGAGCTGTTTTTT. This codes for CASSQGPAGGQSRTGELFF. The chain joins TRBV3-1 (or the pseudogene TRBV3-2) to TRBJ2-2; 8 bases align to TRBD2. Germline CDR1 and CDR2: LGHDT and YNNKEL (reference sequence). The CDR3 has 19 amino acids. The V segment lost 1 base and the J segment 5 bases; nucleotides outside the gene matches: 15.